This T cell receptor (beta chain) came from a study of blood T cell repertoires in COVID-19. Study-level information: The United States, Italy and Spain provided the acute and convalescent COVID-19 samples. Nucleic acid was either cDNA or gDNA, and it came from T cells, B-cell-depleted T cells, or PBMCs.

For recovered donors of Cohort 3, there were two negative PCRs, clearance, or symptom resolution. V was clipped by 2 bases and J by 1 base, with 7 bases between them. The CDR3 covers 14 residues. The V gene's germline CDR1 is MNHEY and CDR2 SVGAGI. Some clones are missing from TCRdb's copy, which holds only in-frame ones; the method was immunoSEQ multiplex PCR. The table shows a few hundred thousand clones, with approximately 83% occurring only once. The sequenced material came from PBMCs or T cells enriched from blood (not recorded which). This sequence was found in a young woman who had recovered from COVID-19. This chain joins TRBV6-5 and TRBJ2-3; possible D gene TRBD1, 6 bases. The DNA for the CDR3 is TGTGCCAGCAGTTACAGACAGGGCACAGATACGCAGTATTTT. Encoded protein: CASSYRQGTDTQYF.